The source of this T cell receptor beta chain is a study of shared clonotypes between healthy human individuals. Study outcomes and limitations: Memory subsets had estimated richness that was generally smaller than that of naive subsets. Measured sharing among donors was expected to vary with sequencing depth.

Remarks on this clone: The antigen is unknown.

Some clones are missing from TCRdb's copy, which holds only in-frame ones; the method was immunoSEQ multiplex PCR. Among 2 million to 3 million clones, around nine tenths were seen once, and the ten largest hold around 0.15%. Germline V gene lookup returns CDR1 MNHEY and CDR2 SVGAGI. The ends were cut back, 2 bases at V and 6 bases at J, with 14 bases in the middle. The CDR3 sequence is 14 residues long. Sequenced: naive CD4+ T cells sorted from blood. Noted subset: CD45RA+ positively selected. The receptor was derived from a man between 18 and 35 years old in good health. V and J are TRBV6-5 and TRBJ2-7; the D is unclear. The CDR3, as DNA: TGTGCCAGCAGTTACGTCTTCCAACGGGCCGAGCAGTACTTC. Its translation: CASSYVFQRAEQYF.